This entry describes one TCR beta chain. Antigen specificity is unknown. The CDR3 has 15 amino acids. Germline V lookup: CDR1 MNHNY, CDR2 SVGAGI (reference sequence). Trimming took 2 bases from V and 7 from J, leaving 14 bases between them. The template was genomic DNA from peripheral blood, not RNA. A mixed TRB-A/B primer pool amplified rearranged TRB by multiplex touch-down PCR. TCRdb reprocessed the multiplex PCR reads via MiXCR and lists one record per CDR3 protein. This sample has about 12,000 distinct CDR3 sequences; just over 30% occur once, and the top ten carry roughly a tenth. The data derive from a study of T cell repertoires in aging, cancer and after chemotherapy. Study-level background: Donor ages fell into six groups from 30 or younger up to 70 or older. Millions of TCR reads were in the whole dataset. Study results and limitations: Healthy donors lost TCR diversity with age mainly through richness, cancer patients through richness and evenness.

The source is a human donor in good health. The donor label of this sample is uncertain. Material: blood. The gene calls are TRBV6-6 and TRBJ1-4; D is perhaps TRBD1 (5 bases). DNA for the CDR3: TGTGCCAGCAGTTACAGTGCAGGGTATCTTGAAAAACTGTTTTTT. Protein sequence: CASSYSAGYLEKLFF.